A single sample gave rise to the 28 T cell receptor beta chains below, sequenced in a study of blood T cell repertoires in COVID-19. Profiling relied on immunoSEQ multiplex PCR, and the TCRdb table lists in-frame clones only, not all of them. The sample shows fewer than 350,000 clones, approximately 88% of them seen only once. Sequenced: PBMCs or T cells enriched from blood (not recorded which). The receptor set was obtained from a middle-aged woman who had recovered from COVID-19.

The chain recombines TRBV7-2 with TRBJ2-7; a weak D match, TRBD1 (6 bases). Germline lookup yields CDR1 SGHTA and CDR2 FQGNSA. The V end lost 3 bases, the J end lost 2 bases, and 11 bases lay between the germline ends. The CDR3 is 14 amino acids. CDR3 sequence (DNA): TGTGCCAGCAGCTTGGAAACAGGGACCTACGAGCAGTACTTC. Translated, it gives CASSLETGTYEQYF.

The chain has TRBV6-1 and TRBJ1-3; D remains unclear. From germline, CDR1 is MNHNS and CDR2 SASEGT. The CDR3 runs to 14 residues. The ends were cut back, 1 base at V and 11 bases at J, with 15 bases in the middle. CDR3 sequence reads: CASSEVFRGGSIYF. CDR3 DNA sequence: TGTGCCAGCAGTGAAGTTTTCCGGGGTGGTTCCATATATTTT.

The chain is built from TRBV7-2 and TRBJ2-3, with 7 bases fitting TRBD2. Germline-derived CDR1 and CDR2 are SGHTA and FQGNSA. V shed 3 bases and J 6 bases; nucleotides not matched to a gene: 6. The CDR3 is 14 residues long. The DNA for the CDR3 is TGTGCCAGCAGCTTTGACCGGGAGGAGGATACGCAGTATTTT. It is translated as CASSFDREEDTQYF.

This chain connects TRBV7-9 to TRBJ2-7; D ambiguous. Germline V CDR1 and CDR2: SEHNR, FQNEAQ (reference sequence). The V end was cut by 4 bases, the J end by 2 bases, with 15 bases between. The CDR3 is 15 amino acids. CDR3 in DNA: TGTGCCAGCAGCTCCGAACCTGTCAGAACCTACGAGCAGTACTTC. It yields the protein CASSSEPVRTYEQYF.

This clone has just one count. J is TRBJ2-5 and V is TRBV7-3, with TRBD2 matching 7 bases. V lost 2 bases, J lost 4 bases, and 10 bases stayed unmatched. CDR3 length equals 16 residues. Per germline, CDR1 SGHTA and CDR2 FQGTGA. In DNA form, the CDR3 reads TGTGCCAGCAGCTTATTTGGCGGGGGACCTGGAGAGACCCAGTACTTC. It specifies CASSLFGGGPGETQYF.

The chain links TRBV30 to TRBJ1-6; D gene ambiguous. V lost 0 bases and J 10 bases, leaving 13 bases between the germline ends. In germline, CDR1 is GTSNPN, CDR2 SVGIG (reference sequence). The CDR3 has 14 amino acids. CDR3 amino acids: CAWSVLVRGSPLHF. The CDR3 region has the DNA TGTGCCTGGAGTGTACTAGTCAGAGGATCACCCCTCCACTTT.

The chain links TRBV5-1 to TRBJ2-7; the D gene is possibly TRBD2 (5 bases). This CDR3 spans 11 amino acids. The germline V gene encodes CDR1 SGHRS and CDR2 YFSETQ. The V end lost 4 bases, the J end lost 3 bases, and 5 bases lay between the germline ends. The CDR3 reads CASSGGYEQYF. The CDR3 coding sequence is TGCGCCAGCAGCGGAGGCTACGAGCAGTACTTC.

This chain connects TRBV2 to TRBJ1-6; 8 bases match TRBD1. Germline V gene data show CDR1 as SNHLY and CDR2 as FYNNEI. The CDR3 extends over 16 amino acids. After removal of 6 bases from V and 10 bases from J, the junction contained 14 bases not matched to a gene. The CDR3 reads CASRRVGQGAGSPLHF. DNA of the CDR3: TGTGCCAGCAGACGAGTAGGGCAGGGGGCAGGGTCACCCCTCCACTTT.

This clone was detected only once. V is TRBV19 and J is TRBJ2-3; weak D call: TRBD2 (7 bases). Germline CDR1 is LNHDA and CDR2 is SQIVND (reference sequence). This CDR3 region has 15 residues. V lost 5 bases and J lost 4, with 16 bases in between. CDR3 sequence reads: CASSPEGGNADTQYF. The CDR3, as DNA: TGTGCCAGTAGTCCCGAGGGGGGGAACGCAGATACGCAGTATTTT.

The chain uses TRBV30 and TRBJ1-6, with a tentative D call TRBD1 (5 bases). Germline V gene sequence: CDR1 GTSNPN, CDR2 SVGIG (reference sequence). V was pared by 1 base and J by 15 bases, with 19 bases between. This CDR3 region has 14 residues. CDR3 nucleotide sequence: TGTGCCTGGAGTGGGAGGGCATTCCGGGGGTACCTCCACTTT. It is translated as CAWSGRAFRGYLHF.

DNA for the CDR3: TGTGCCAGCAGCTTACCCCGGACAGGGCATTCGAACACTGAAGCTTTCTTT. Protein product: CASSLPRTGHSNTEAFF. The chain links TRBV27 to TRBJ1-1; 8 bases line up with TRBD1. The length of the CDR3 is 17 residues. V dropped 6 bases and J dropped 1; count of bases not matched to a gene: 13. CDR1 is MNHEY and CDR2 is SMNVEV in the germline V gene (reference sequence).

The V gene is TRBV28, the J gene TRBJ2-1, with D perhaps matching TRBD2 (6 bases). V was pared by 6 bases and J by 4 bases, with 16 bases between. The CDR3 totals 15 residues. Looked up from germline, CDR1 is MDHEN and CDR2 is SYDVKM. The CDR3 reads CASRRVLAGYNEQFF. CDR3 in DNA: TGTGCCAGCAGGAGGGTACTAGCTGGTTACAATGAGCAGTTCTTC.

The J gene is TRBJ2-5, the V gene TRBV18; 13 nucleotides line up with TRBD2. The CDR3 is made up of 16 amino acids. CDR1 is KGHSH, CDR2 LQKENI, per germline. The J segment lost 4 bases and the V segment lost 0 bases, leaving 2 bases of the junction unmatched. CDR3 in amino acids: CASSPPGLAGIETQYF. The CDR3 DNA follows: TGTGCCAGCTCACCACCGGGACTAGCGGGAATAGAGACCCAGTACTTC.

J is TRBJ2-2 and V is TRBV4-3; the D gene is possibly TRBD1 (6 bases). The V gene's germline CDR1 is LGHNA and CDR2 YSLEER. V was cut by 3 bases and J by 1 base, with 9 bases left in between. The CDR3 totals 15 residues. Written as DNA, the CDR3 is TGCGCCAGCAGCCAGGCACAGGGGAACACCGGGGAGCTGTTTTTT. It yields the protein CASSQAQGNTGELFF.

The chain carries TRBV19 and TRBJ2-5; D is possibly TRBD1 (6 bases). The germline V gene has CDR1 LNHDA and CDR2 SQIVND (reference sequence). The V and J ends lost 4 bases and 4 bases respectively, with 13 bases between them. This CDR3 comprises 14 residues. The CDR3 loop is CASSRPGERETQYF. CDR3 nucleotide sequence: TGTGCCAGTAGTAGGCCAGGGGAGAGAGAGACCCAGTACTTC. Full variable domain (missing parts from reference TRBV19 and TRBJ2-5): DGGITQSPKYLFRKEGQNVTLSCEQNLNHDAMYWYRQDPGQGLRLIYYSQIVNDFQKGDIAEGYSVSREKKESFPLTVTSAQKNPTAFYLCASSRPGERETQYFGPGTRLLVL.

The V call is TRBV19, the J call TRBJ2-1; 10 nucleotides line up with TRBD2. Germline trimming cut 7 bases from V and 9 bases from J; bases unmatched to any gene: 9. Germline CDR1 LNHDA, CDR2 SQIVND (reference sequence). The CDR3 covers 14 residues. The CDR3 here is CASKWTSGTAEQFF. DNA of the CDR3: TGTGCCAGTAAGTGGACTAGCGGTACGGCTGAGCAGTTCTTC.

CDR3 bases: TGTGCCAGCAGTTTCTATGACAATGAGCAGTTCTTC. Translated: CASSFYDNEQFF. The chain couples TRBV28 to TRBJ2-1; D is unresolved. CDR3 length: 12 amino acids. The germline V gene encodes CDR1 MDHEN and CDR2 SYDVKM. Trimming cost V 3 bases and J 5 bases, with 5 bases left between them.

The chain links TRBV5-4 to TRBJ2-3; D is perhaps TRBD2 (5 bases). Per the germline V gene, CDR1 is SGHNT and CDR2 is YYREEE (reference sequence). The CDR3 is 15 residues long. V was pared by 4 bases and J by 0 bases, with 12 bases between. This chain's CDR3 is CASSRSGLSTDTQYF. CDR3 sequence (DNA): TGTGCCAGCAGCCGTTCCGGACTCAGCACAGATACGCAGTATTTT. Variable domain in full (rest from reference TRBV5-4 and TRBJ2-3): ETGVTQSPTHLIKTRGQQVTLRCSSQSGHNTVSWYQQALGQGPQFIFQYYREEENGRGNFPPRFSGLQFPNYSSELNVNALELDDSALYLCASSRSGLSTDTQYFGPGTRLTVL.

V gene TRBV6-1 combines with J gene TRBJ2-7; 13 nucleotides agree with TRBD2. V shed 0 bases, J shed 3 bases, and the junction held 5 bases outside the gene matches. The CDR3 consists of 17 residues. Germline loops: CDR1 MNHNS, CDR2 SASEGT. The CDR3 region is CASSEAYRLAGGYEQYF. CDR3 DNA sequence: TGTGCCAGCAGTGAAGCCTACAGACTAGCGGGAGGCTACGAGCAGTACTTC.

This clone was picked up a small number of times. V is TRBV6-4 and J is TRBJ1-5; D is unresolved. Between the trimmed V and J ends, which lost 5 bases and 4 bases, there was a span of 3 bases. The CDR3 has 11 residues. CDR1 is MRHNA and CDR2 is SNTAGT in the germline V gene. CDR3 DNA: TGTGCCAGCAGTACTAATCAGCCCCAGCATTTT. Encoded protein: CASSTNQPQHF.

This chain uses TRBV3-1 (or the pseudogene TRBV3-2) with TRBJ2-7, with D tentatively TRBD2 (6 bases). Germline loops: CDR1 LGHDT, CDR2 YNNKEL (reference sequence). This CDR3 is 14 amino acids long. Trimming removed 1 base from V and 5 bases from J, with 12 bases in between. The CDR3 DNA follows: TGTGCCAGCAGCCAAGTGGGCGGGGTTGACGAGCAGTACTTC. Amino acids: CASSQVGGVDEQYF.

This sequence joins TRBV2 and TRBJ1-4; 9 bases line up with TRBD1. V lost 0 bases and J lost 14; bases outside the gene matches: 13. Germline V CDR1 and CDR2: SNHLY, FYNNEI. The CDR3 has 16 residues. The CDR3 is CASSEAGGLYRGQLFF. In nucleotides, the CDR3 is TGTGCCAGCAGTGAAGCGGGGGGTCTTTACAGGGGGCAGCTGTTTTTT.

The chain combines TRBV5-1 with TRBJ1-6; the match to TRBD1 covers 9 bases. The V gene's germline CDR1 is SGHRS and CDR2 YFSETQ. The CDR3 loop spans 17 amino acids. V lost 4 bases to trimming and J lost 7 bases; unmatched junction nucleotides: 12. The CDR3 spells CASSRLTGGFANSPLHF. The CDR3 DNA reads TGCGCCAGCAGCAGACTGACAGGGGGGTTTGCGAATTCACCCCTCCACTTT.

The rearrangement joins TRBV4-3 to TRBJ2-5; 15 bases map to TRBD2. CDR3 size: 18 residues. CDR1 and CDR2 (germline): LGHNA, YSLEER. With 3 bases clipped from V and 5 bases from J, the junction kept 10 bases outside the gene matches. This chain's CDR3 is CASSQLLGLAGGRETQYF. CDR3 in DNA: TGCGCCAGCAGCCAGCTTTTGGGACTAGCGGGAGGACGGGAGACCCAGTACTTC.

This clone appeared once. The chain uses TRBV28 and TRBJ1-2; D not certain. The CDR3 is made up of 12 amino acids. V lost 4 bases, J lost 5 bases, and 8 bases lay in between. Germline-derived CDR1 and CDR2 are MDHEN and SYDVKM. CDR3 sequence: CASSYFGYGYTF. CDR3 in DNA: TGTGCCAGCAGTTATTTCGGGTATGGCTACACCTTC.

The CDR3 coding sequence is TGTGCCAGCAGTGATACATATGGGACAGGATACAATCAGCCCCAGCATTTT. Protein sequence: CASSDTYGTGYNQPQHF. The chain is built from TRBV6-1 and TRBJ1-5; 8 bases are shared with TRBD1. Germline V CDR1 and CDR2: MNHNS, SASEGT. The junction had 10 bases not matched to a gene; V was cut back by 3 bases and J by 3 bases. This CDR3 comprises 17 residues.

The V gene is TRBV6-5, the J gene TRBJ2-7; tentative D call: TRBD2 (5 bases). CDR3 length: 11 residues. Deletions cut 6 bases from V and 7 bases from J, with 10 bases between. The germline gives CDR1 MNHEY, CDR2 SVGAGI. In DNA form, the CDR3 reads TGTGCCAGCAGAGGCGGGTTGGAGCAGTACTTC. Encoded protein: CASRGGLEQYF.

The CDR3 region is CASSQVWQGNQPQHF. The CDR3 nucleotides are TGCGCCAGCAGCCAAGTATGGCAGGGCAATCAGCCCCAGCATTTT. The chain carries TRBV4-1 and TRBJ1-5; D remains unclear. Trimming shortened V by 1 base and J by 2 bases, and 9 bases separated the two germline ends. The CDR3 consists of 15 residues. CDR1 is MGHRA, CDR2 YSYEKL, per germline.